This record concerns one T cell receptor (beta chain) sequence. V lost 2 bases to trimming and J lost 0 bases, with 8 bases between them. CDR3 length: 15 residues. CDR1 and CDR2 from the germline V gene are MNHEY and SVGAGI. Everyone who took part was about 18 to 90 years old, and they came from 20 to 25 US areas. Self-reported history from a screening survey and questionnaire set each donor's cohort. These data are taken from a study of blood T cell repertoires in COVID-19. About the research overall: Sources were T cells, B-cell-depleted T cells, or PBMCs; the material itself was cDNA or gDNA.

Authors' processing steps: How many nucleated cells were present was estimated from reference gene primer amplification. Only in-frame clones appear in the TCRdb table, and some are missing; sequencing was by immunoSEQ multiplex PCR. The V and J calls and clone size are taken from that table; D and trimming were inferred from the DNA. The table records hundreds of thousands of clones, about four fifths of them present only once. This receptor was taken from a woman in her forties or fifties who had been exposed to COVID-19. V gene TRBV6-5 combines with J gene TRBJ1-3, with D perhaps TRBD1 (5 bases). Sequencing was carried out using PBMCs or T cells enriched from blood (not recorded which). CDR3 sequence reads: CASSYGGGSGNTIYF. CDR3 bases: TGTGCCAGCAGTTACGGGGGGGGCTCTGGAAACACCATATATTTT.